This T cell receptor (beta chain) came from a study of cytomegalovirus exposure and HLA in healthy donors. The donors were in the roughly 130-subject validation cohort, distinct from the approximately 700-subject first cohort. Study observations and caveats: According to the study, roughly 160 TCR beta chains were cytomegalovirus-associated. For most TCR sequences rarity was the rule, although some public TCRs occurred in many donors. The CMV antigen specificity of three CMV-associated chains was confirmed through in vitro analysis.

This CDR3 is built from 18 residues. The germline V gene has CDR1 SGHTA and CDR2 FQGNSA. The ends were cut back, 2 bases at V and 9 bases at J, with 28 bases in the middle. The data were produced by immunoSEQ multiplex PCR, yet TCRdb's version contains in-frame clones alone and is incomplete. This repertoire shows 70,000 to 90,000 clones, over 80% found once; its top ten account for about 3%. About this clone: The antigen remains undetermined.

Sequenced: PBMCs. The clonotype originates from a young man in good health and CMV-seronegative. V usage is TRBV7-2 and J usage is TRBJ1-1; unclear D gene. CDR3 in amino acids: CASSLRLRLQISSVKAFF. CDR3 DNA: TGTGCCAGCAGCTTAAGACTTAGGCTCCAAATAAGCTCAGTGAAAGCTTTCTTT.